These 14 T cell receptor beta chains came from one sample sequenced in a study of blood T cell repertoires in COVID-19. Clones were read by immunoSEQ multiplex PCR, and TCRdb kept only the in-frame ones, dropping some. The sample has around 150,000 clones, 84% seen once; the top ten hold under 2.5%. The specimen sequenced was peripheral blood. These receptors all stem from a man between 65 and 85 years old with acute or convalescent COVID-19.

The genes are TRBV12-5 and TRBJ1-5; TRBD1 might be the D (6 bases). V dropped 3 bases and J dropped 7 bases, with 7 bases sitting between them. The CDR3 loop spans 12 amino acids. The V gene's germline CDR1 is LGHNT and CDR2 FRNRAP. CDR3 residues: CASGLQGQPQHF. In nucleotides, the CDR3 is TGTGCTAGTGGTTTACAGGGCCAGCCCCAGCATTTT. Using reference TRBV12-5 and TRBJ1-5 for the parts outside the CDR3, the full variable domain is DARVTQTPRHKVTEMGQEVTMRCQPILGHNTVFWYRQTMMQGLELLAYFRNRAPLDDSGMPKDRFSAEMPDATLATLKIQPSEPRDSAVYFCASGLQGQPQHFGDGTRLSIL.

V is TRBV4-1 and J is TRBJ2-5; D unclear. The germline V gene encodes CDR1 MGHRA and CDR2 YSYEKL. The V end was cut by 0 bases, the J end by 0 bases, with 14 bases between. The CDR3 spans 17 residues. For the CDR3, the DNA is TGCGCCAGCAGCCAAGATGTCCAGGCCCTGTACCAAGAGACCCAGTACTTC. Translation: CASSQDVQALYQETQYF.

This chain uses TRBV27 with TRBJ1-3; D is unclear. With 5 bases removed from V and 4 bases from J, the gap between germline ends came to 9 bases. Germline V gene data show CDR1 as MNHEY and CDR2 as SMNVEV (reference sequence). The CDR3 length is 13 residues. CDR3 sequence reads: CASSLTLGNTIYF. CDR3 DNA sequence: TGTGCCAGCAGTCTTACATTGGGAAACACCATATATTTT.

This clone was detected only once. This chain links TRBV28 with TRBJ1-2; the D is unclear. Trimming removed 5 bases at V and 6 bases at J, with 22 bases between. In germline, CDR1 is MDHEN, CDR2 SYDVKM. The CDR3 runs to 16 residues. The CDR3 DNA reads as TGTGCCAGCAGTCTTTCAGTGAACTACTCTCCCCATGGCTACACCTTC. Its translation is CASSLSVNYSPHGYTF.

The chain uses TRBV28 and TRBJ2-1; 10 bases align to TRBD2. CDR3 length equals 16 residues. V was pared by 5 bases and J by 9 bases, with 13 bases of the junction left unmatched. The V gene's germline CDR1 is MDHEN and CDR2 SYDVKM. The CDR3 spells CASSGPSSGSTLEQFF. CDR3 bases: TGTGCCAGCAGTGGACCTTCTAGCGGGAGTACCCTTGAGCAGTTCTTC.

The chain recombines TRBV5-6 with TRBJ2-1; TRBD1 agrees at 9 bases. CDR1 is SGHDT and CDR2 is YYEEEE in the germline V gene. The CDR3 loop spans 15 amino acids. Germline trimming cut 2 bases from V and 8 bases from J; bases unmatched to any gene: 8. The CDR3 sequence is CASSFGTGPWDEQFF. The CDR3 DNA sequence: TGTGCCAGCAGCTTCGGGACAGGGCCCTGGGATGAGCAGTTCTTC.

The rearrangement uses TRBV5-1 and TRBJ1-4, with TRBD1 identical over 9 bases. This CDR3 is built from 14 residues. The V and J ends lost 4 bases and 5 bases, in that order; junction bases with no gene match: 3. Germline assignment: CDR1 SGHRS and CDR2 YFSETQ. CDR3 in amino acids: CASSMDRGNEKLFF. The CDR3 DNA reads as TGCGCCAGCAGCATGGACAGGGGAAATGAAAAACTGTTTTTT. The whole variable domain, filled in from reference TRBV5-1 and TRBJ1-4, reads KAGVTQTPRYLIKTRGQQVTLSCSPISGHRSVSWYQQTPGQGLQFLFEYFSETQRNKGNFPGRFSGRQFSNSRSEMNVSTLELGDSALYLCASSMDRGNEKLFFGSGTQLSVL.

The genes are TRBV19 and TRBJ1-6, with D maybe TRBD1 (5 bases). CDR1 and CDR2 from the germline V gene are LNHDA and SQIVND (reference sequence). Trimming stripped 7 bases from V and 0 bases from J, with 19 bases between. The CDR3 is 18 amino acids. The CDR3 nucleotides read TGTGCCAGTACCCCAGGGCAGGAGTCCAGCTCCTATAATTCACCCCTCCACTTT. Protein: CASTPGQESSSYNSPLHF.

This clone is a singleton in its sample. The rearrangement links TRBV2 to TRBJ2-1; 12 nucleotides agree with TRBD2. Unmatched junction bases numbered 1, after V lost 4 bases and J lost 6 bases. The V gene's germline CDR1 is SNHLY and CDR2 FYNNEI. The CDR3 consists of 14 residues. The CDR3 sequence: CASSASGGANEQFF. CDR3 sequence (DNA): TGTGCCAGCAGTGCTAGCGGGGGGGCCAATGAGCAGTTCTTC.

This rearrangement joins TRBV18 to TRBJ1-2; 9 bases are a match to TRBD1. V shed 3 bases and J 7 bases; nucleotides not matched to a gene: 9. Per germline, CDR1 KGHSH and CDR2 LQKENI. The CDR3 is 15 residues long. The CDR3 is CASSPAIRDRVGYTF. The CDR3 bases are TGTGCCAGCTCACCCGCAATAAGGGACAGGGTTGGCTACACCTTC. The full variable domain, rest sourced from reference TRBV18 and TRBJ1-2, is NAGVMQNPRHLVRRRGQEARLRCSPMKGHSHVYWYRQLPEEGLKFMVYLQKENIIDESGMPKERFSAEFPKEGPSILRIQQVVRGDSAAYFCASSPAIRDRVGYTFGSGTRLTVV.

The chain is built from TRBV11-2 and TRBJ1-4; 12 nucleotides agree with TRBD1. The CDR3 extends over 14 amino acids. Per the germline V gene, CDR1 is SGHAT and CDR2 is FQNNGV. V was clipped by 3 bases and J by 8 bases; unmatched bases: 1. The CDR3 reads CASSLGQGAEKLFF. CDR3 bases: TGTGCCAGCAGCTTGGGACAGGGGGCGGAAAAACTGTTTTTT.

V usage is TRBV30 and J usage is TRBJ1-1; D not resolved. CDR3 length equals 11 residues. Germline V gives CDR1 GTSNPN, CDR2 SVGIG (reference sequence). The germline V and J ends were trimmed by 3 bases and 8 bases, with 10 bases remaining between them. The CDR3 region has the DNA TGTGCCTGGAGCCTCAAGGAGGAAGCTTTCTTT. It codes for CAWSLKEEAFF.

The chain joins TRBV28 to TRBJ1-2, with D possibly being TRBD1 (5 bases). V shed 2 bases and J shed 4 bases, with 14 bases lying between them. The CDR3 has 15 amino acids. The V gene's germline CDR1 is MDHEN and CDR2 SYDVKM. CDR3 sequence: CASSLGAVELYGYTF. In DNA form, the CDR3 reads TGTGCCAGCAGTTTAGGGGCGGTGGAACTCTATGGCTACACCTTC.

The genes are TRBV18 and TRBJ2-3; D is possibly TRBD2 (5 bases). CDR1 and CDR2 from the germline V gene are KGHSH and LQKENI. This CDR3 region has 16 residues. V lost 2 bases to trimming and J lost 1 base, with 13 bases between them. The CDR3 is CASSPNERSGTDTQYF. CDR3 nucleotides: TGTGCCAGCTCACCAAACGAGCGTAGCGGCACAGATACGCAGTATTTT. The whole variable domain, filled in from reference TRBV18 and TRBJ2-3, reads NAGVMQNPRHLVRRRGQEARLRCSPMKGHSHVYWYRQLPEEGLKFMVYLQKENIIDESGMPKERFSAEFPKEGPSILRIQQVVRGDSAAYFCASSPNERSGTDTQYFGPGTRLTVL.